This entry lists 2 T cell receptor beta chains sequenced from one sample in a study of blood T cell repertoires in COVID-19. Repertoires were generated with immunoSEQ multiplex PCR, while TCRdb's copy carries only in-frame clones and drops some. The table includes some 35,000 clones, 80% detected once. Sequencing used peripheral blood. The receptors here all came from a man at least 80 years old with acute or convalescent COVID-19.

CDR3 bases: TGTGCCAGCTCACTTCTTGCGGGGGGGCCCAATCAAGAGACCCAGTACTTC. Encoded protein: CASSLLAGGPNQETQYF. This chain connects TRBV18 to TRBJ2-5, with TRBD2 identical over 9 bases. The CDR3 is made up of 17 amino acids. J was trimmed by 2 bases and V by 4 bases; bases with no gene match: 11. CDR1 is KGHSH, CDR2 LQKENI, per germline.

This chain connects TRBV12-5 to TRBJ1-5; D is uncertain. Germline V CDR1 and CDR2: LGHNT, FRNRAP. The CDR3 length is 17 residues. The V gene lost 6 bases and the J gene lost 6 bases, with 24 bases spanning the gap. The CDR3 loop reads CASGNGEGRKAFQPQHF. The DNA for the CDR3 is TGTGCTAGTGGAAACGGGGAGGGAAGAAAGGCTTTTCAGCCCCAGCATTTT.